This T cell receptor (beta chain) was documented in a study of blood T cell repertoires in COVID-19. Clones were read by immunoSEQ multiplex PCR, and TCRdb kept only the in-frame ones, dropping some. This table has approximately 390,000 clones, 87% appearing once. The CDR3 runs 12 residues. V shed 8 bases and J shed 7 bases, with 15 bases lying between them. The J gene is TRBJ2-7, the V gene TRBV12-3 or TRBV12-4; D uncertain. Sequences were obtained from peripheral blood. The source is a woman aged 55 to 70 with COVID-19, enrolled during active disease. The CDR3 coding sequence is TGTGCCAGCCTCGGAGTGGGTTCTGAGCAGTACTTC. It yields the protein CASLGVGSEQYF.